This T cell receptor beta chain was sequenced for a study of T cell responses to AZD1222 COVID-19 vaccine. At the level of the study: Doses given second, at about 4 or about 12 weeks, were pooled. Study-level results: Only a handful of individuals given AZD1222 were seropositive at baseline.

This clone was picked up one time. Antigen specificity is unknown. Germline V CDR1 and CDR2: SGHTA, FQGNSA. Trimming left V 5 bases short and J 1 base short, with 15 bases between. The CDR3 has 16 amino acids. Method: immunoSEQ multiplex PCR; TCRdb's copy keeps in-frame clones and lacks some. The data contain about 67,000 clones, around 84% of them singletons. The sequencing used peripheral blood, collected on day 0 of AZD1222 vaccination. The TCR sequence derives from an adult in good health. The chain is built from TRBV7-2 and TRBJ1-5; D not certain. In DNA form, the CDR3 reads TGTGCCAGCAGCCTAAGGACGGAGAAGAGCAATCAGCCCCAGCATTTT. Its translation: CASSLRTEKSNQPQHF.